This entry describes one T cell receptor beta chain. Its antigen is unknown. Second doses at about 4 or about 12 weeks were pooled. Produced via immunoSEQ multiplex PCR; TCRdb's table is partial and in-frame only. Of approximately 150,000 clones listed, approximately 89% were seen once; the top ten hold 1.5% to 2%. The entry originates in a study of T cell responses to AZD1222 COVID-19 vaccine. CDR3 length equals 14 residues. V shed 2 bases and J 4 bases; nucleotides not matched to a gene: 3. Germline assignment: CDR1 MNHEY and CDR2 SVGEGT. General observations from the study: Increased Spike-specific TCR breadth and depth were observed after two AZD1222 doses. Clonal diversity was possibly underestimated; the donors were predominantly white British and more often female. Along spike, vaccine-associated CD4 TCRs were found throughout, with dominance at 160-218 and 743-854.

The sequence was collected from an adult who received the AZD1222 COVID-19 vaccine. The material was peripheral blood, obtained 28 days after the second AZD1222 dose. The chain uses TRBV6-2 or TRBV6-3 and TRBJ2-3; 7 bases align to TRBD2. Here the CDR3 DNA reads TGTGCCAGCAGTTACGGCGGGAGTGCAGATACGCAGTATTTT. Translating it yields CASSYGGSADTQYF.